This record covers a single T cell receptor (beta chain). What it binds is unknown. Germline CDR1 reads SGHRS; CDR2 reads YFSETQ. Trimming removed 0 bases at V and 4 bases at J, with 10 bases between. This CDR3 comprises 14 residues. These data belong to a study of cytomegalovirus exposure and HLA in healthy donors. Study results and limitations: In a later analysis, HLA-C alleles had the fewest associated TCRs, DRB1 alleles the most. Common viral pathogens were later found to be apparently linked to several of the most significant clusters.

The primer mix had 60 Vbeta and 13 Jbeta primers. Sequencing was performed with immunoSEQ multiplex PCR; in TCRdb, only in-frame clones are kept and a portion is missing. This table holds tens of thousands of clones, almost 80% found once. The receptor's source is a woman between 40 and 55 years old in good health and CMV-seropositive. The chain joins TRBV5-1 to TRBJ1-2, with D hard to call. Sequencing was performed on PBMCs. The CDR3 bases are TGCGCCAGCAGCTTGGGACCGTACAGCTATGGCTACACCTTC. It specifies CASSLGPYSYGYTF.